The entry that follows covers one T cell receptor (beta chain) sequence. Its antigen remains unknown. Researchers ran immunoSEQ v3.0 at survey level. The assay was immunoSEQ multiplex PCR, and TCRdb's table has in-frame clones only and misses some. Seen here are about 28,000 clones, approximately 90% observed once, and the top ten hold 3.6%. V was pared by 5 bases and J by 1 base, with 14 bases between. The CDR3 sequence is 15 residues long. Germline CDR1 is LGHNA and CDR2 is YSLEER. The sample is drawn from a study of long-term antiretroviral therapy in people with HIV. Study findings and constraints: Controls showed broader CDR3 length ranges than did the HIV repertoires.

The TCR sequence derives from a woman younger than 30 with HIV. This rearrangement joins TRBV4-3 to TRBJ1-2; D is undetermined. Sample: unsorted PBMCs, taken 1.8 years after starting antiretroviral therapy. In nucleotides, the CDR3 is TGCGCCAGCAGCGATGTAGGGCGCTTTAACTATGGCTACACCTTC. Protein product: CASSDVGRFNYGYTF.